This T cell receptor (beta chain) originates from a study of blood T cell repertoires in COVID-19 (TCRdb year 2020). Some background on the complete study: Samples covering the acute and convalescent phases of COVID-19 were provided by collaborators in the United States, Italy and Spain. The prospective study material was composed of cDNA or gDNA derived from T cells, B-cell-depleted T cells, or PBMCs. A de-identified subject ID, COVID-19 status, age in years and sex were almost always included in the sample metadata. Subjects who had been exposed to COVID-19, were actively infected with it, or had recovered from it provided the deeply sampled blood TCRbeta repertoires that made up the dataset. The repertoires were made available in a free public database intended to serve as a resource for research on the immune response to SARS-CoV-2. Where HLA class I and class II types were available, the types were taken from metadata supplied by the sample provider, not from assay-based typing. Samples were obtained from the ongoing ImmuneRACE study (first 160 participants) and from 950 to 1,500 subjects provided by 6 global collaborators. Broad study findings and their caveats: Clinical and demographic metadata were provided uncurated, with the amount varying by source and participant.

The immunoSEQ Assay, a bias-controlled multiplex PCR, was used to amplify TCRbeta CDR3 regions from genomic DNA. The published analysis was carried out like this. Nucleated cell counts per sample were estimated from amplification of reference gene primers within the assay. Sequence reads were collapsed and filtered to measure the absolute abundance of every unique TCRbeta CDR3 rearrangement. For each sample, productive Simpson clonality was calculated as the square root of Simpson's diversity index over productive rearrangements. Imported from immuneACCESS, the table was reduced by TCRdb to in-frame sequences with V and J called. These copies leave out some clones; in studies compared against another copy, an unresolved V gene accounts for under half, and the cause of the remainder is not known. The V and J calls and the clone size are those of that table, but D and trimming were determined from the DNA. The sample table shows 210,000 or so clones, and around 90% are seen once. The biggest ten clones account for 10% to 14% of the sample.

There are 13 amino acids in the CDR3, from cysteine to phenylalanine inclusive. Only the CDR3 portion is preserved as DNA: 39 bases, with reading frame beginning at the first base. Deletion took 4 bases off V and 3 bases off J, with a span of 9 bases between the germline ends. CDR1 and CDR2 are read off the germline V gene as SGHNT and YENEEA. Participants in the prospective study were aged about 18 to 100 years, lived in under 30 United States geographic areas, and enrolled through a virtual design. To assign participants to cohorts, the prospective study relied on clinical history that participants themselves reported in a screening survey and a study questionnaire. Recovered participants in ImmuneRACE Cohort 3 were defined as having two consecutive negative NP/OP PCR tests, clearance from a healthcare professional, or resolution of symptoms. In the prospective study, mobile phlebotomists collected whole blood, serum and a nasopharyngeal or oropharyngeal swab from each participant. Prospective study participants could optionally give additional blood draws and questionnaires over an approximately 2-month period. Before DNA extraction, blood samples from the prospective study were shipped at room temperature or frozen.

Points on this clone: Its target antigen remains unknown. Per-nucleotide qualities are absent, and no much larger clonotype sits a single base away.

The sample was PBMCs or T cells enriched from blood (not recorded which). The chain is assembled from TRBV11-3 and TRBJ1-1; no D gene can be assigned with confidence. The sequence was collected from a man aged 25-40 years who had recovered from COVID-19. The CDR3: CASSSFSDTEAFF. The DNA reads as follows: TGTGCCAGCAGCTCGTTTAGTGACACTGAAGCTTTCTTT. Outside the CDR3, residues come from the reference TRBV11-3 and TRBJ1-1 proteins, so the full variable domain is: EAGVVQSPRYKIIEKKQPVAFWCNPISGHNTLYWYLQNLGQGPELLIRYENEEAVDDSQLPKDRFSAERLKGVDSTLKIQPAELGDSAVYLCASSSFSDTEAFFGQGTRLTVV.